A single T cell receptor (beta chain) is shown here with its context. Unmatched junction bases numbered 11, after V lost 5 bases and J lost 8 bases. Per the germline V gene, CDR1 is SEHNR and CDR2 is FQNEAQ (reference sequence). This CDR3 contains 14 residues. Adults with ileal or ileocolonic Crohn's disease and an indication for resection were eligible. The sample belongs to a study of T cell repertoires in ileal Crohn's disease. Sequencing used immunoSEQ multiplex PCR; TCRdb keeps in-frame clones, though not all of them. The profile covers 4,500 to 6,500 clones, with 95% appearing a single time and around 0.31% taken by the ten largest.

J is TRBJ1-2 and V is TRBV7-9, with 7 nucleotides matching TRBD1. The sample taken for sequencing was ileal tissue. This TCR derives from an adult with Crohn's disease. As DNA, the CDR3 is TGTGCCAGCAGCCCGCCGACAGGGTCACAAGGCTACACCTTC. This codes for CASSPPTGSQGYTF.